These 2 T cell receptor beta chains came from one sample sequenced in a study of beta chain features in type 1 diabetes. As every portion of the isolated RNA was reverse transcribed, the sequencing read expressed TCRB transcripts. Some clones are missing from TCRdb's copy, which holds only in-frame ones; the method was immunoSEQ multiplex PCR. The sample carries about 140,000 clones, 6.9% recorded once. Sequenced input: central memory CD4+ T cells from blood. The origin of the receptors is a woman under 40 in good health.

This clone showed up many times. This sequence joins TRBV29-1 and TRBJ1-3; D is undetermined. Trimming took 0 bases from V and 2 from J, leaving 5 bases between them. The CDR3 contains 13 residues. Germline lookup yields CDR1 SQVTM and CDR2 ANQGSEA. CDR3: CSVEDTAGNTIYF. The CDR3 nucleotides read TGCAGCGTTGAAGACACGGCTGGAAACACCATATATTTT.

This clone came up many times. The V and J genes are TRBV13 and TRBJ2-5, with 11 nucleotides matching TRBD2. Germline V lookup: CDR1 PRHDT, CDR2 FYEKMQ (reference sequence). This CDR3 has 16 amino acids. V dropped 3 bases and J dropped 4; count of bases not matched to a gene: 7. Here the CDR3 reads CASSFRIAGGGETQYF. The CDR3 region has the DNA TGTGCCAGCAGCTTTCGGATAGCGGGAGGGGGAGAGACCCAGTACTTC.